A selection of T cell receptor beta chains follows, all from one sample in a study of T-cell reconstitution after alpha-beta-depleted transplantation in children. TCRdb re-called the PCR reads with MiXCR, one entry per CDR3 protein. The sample has 900,000 or so distinct CDR3 sequences, about 15% seen once. Sequences were derived from PBMCs, mostly from graft donor cells, sampled 360 days after TCRalphabeta/CD19-depleted stem cell transplant. These receptors all come from a male patient younger than 18 who had a stem cell transplant for acute lymphoblastic leukemia, so the T cells may come from the graft donor. The CDR3 runs from the conserved cysteine through the conserved F or W. The order of the fields is V gene, J gene, CDR3 length, CDR3 protein.

TRBV5-1	TRBJ2-1	13	CASSLFAESEQFF
TRBV2	TRBJ2-7	14	CASSEGTATYEQYF
TRBV12-3/TRBV12-4	TRBJ2-7	16	CASSFPGLALTYEQYF
TRBV4-1	TRBJ2-1	21	CASSRVSTAAGALYSYNEQFF
TRBV7-3	TRBJ1-1	17	CASSLIMRKGENTEAFF
TRBV20-1	TRBJ2-3	16	CSAVPPEAGGADTQYF
TRBV4-1	TRBJ1-6	15	CASSQDWTGGSPLHF
TRBV25-1	TRBJ2-5	15	CASSEEGAVKETQYF
TRBV20-1	TRBJ1-2	12	CSAKTGVYGYTF
TRBV20-1	TRBJ2-2	20	CSAREVMRTITQEETGELFF
TRBV3-1	TRBJ2-3	14	CASRGGLAGEEQYF
TRBV7-9	TRBJ2-2	16	CASSLPTGYHTGELFF
TRBV6-1	TRBJ1-5	15	CASSSDRRMDQPQHF
TRBV12-3/TRBV12-4	TRBJ1-4	14	CASSFLGQGEKLFF
TRBV18	TRBJ2-3	12	CASSPYKDTQYF
TRBV20-1	TRBJ1-1	14	CSARVDRTNTEAFF
TRBV30	TRBJ2-7	16	CAWRQPGRRDFSEQYF
TRBV20-1	TRBJ2-4	13	CSAPPGAKNIQYF
TRBV15	TRBJ2-3	15	CATSRDGASTDTQYF
TRBV5-1	TRBJ1-2	14	CASSSDRGLYGYTF
TRBV10-3	TRBJ1-2	13	CAIADREGNGYTF
TRBV7-9	TRBJ2-2	15	CASSSPGQGSGELFF
TRBV14	TRBJ2-3	15	CASSPDRSTTDTQYF
TRBV27	TRBJ1-5	16	CASSLSSGQGNQPQHF
TRBV2	TRBJ2-1	10	CASREYEQFF
TRBV2	TRBJ2-5	17	CASSEGWARFGCETQYF
TRBV5-1	TRBJ2-7	16	CASSLAGTSGNYEQYF
TRBV7-8	TRBJ1-2	16	CDSSLVIPVGYYGYTF
TRBV24-1	TRBJ2-1	15	CATSDPGTSGNEQFF
TRBV5-5	TRBJ2-6	14	CASSSGTASFVLTF
TRBV7-3	TRBJ2-2	15	CASSLLASATGELFF
TRBV12-3/TRBV12-4	TRBJ2-2	15	CASRGDRGHNGELFF
TRBV4-2	TRBJ2-5	13	CASSQEIQETQYF
TRBV5-1	TRBJ2-5	13	CASSRDRDETQYF
TRBV7-3	TRBJ1-1	15	CASSPSGPVQAEAFF
TRBV4-1	TRBJ2-6	18	CASSQEGLPSSGANVLTF
TRBV5-1	TRBJ2-3	15	CASSQRTGTTDTQYF
TRBV24-1	TRBJ2-1	15	CATSELARPLDEQFF
TRBV9	TRBJ2-7	19	CASSSSNRTSGNPDGEQYF
TRBV19	TRBJ2-1	14	CASTLWAGSNEQFF
TRBV27	TRBJ2-6	16	CASSIRQLAGANVLTF
TRBV29-1	TRBJ2-1	15	CSAVRLAGLYNEQFF
TRBV7-9	TRBJ2-1	14	CASSLAGRLNEQFF
TRBV11-1	TRBJ2-6	17	CASSPQGAQSGANVLTF
TRBV12-3/TRBV12-4	TRBJ2-5	13	CASSPSGEETQYF
TRBV12-3/TRBV12-4	TRBJ2-1	15	CASRTGLSSYNEQFF
TRBV27	TRBJ2-7	14	CASRWQGKSYEQYF
TRBV7-9	TRBJ2-5	14	CASTSDGVIETQYF
TRBV5-1	TRBJ2-2	13	CASRRDHTGELFF
TRBV7-9	TRBJ2-7	13	CASSSNPAYEQYF
TRBV12-5	TRBJ2-5	15	CASGFATGGRETQYF
TRBV4-1	TRBJ2-7	14	CASSQTTDIYEQYF
TRBV4-1	TRBJ2-1	16	CASSRWEPARMGEQFF